The clone carrying this T cell receptor beta chain was counted a single time. The sample belongs to a study of blood T cell repertoires in COVID-19. Study at large: Sites across the United States, Italy and Spain contributed samples from acute and convalescent COVID-19. Sources were T cells, B-cell-depleted T cells, or PBMCs; the material itself was cDNA or gDNA.

Authors' analysis steps: Amplification of reference gene primers was used by the study to estimate nucleated cell counts. The assay was immunoSEQ multiplex PCR, and TCRdb's table has in-frame clones only and misses some. The DNA was the basis for D and trimming; V, J and clone size are from that table. The repertoire holds about 140,000 clones, around 80% seen once, with approximately 4.5% in the top ten. This TCR was sampled from a woman aged 80 or over with active or convalescent COVID-19. Material for sequencing was peripheral blood.

The chain's CDR3 is CATSAGGSDYEQYF. The CDR3 DNA reads as TGTGCCACCAGCGCAGGGGGCTCGGATTACGAGCAGTACTTC. The rearrangement uses TRBV24-1 and TRBJ2-7; the match to TRBD1 covers 8 bases. The CDR3 totals 14 residues. Trimming at V came to 7 bases and at J to 4 bases, leaving 8 bases not matched to a gene. Germline assignment: CDR1 KGHDR and CDR2 SFDVKD.